The 23 T cell receptor beta chains reported below all come from one sample, sequenced in a study of patients and donors after allogeneic stem cell transplantation. A single record per CDR3 protein comes from TCRdb applying MiXCR to the RT-PCR reads. The profile shows approximately 17,000 distinct CDR3 sequences, under 30% of them singletons. Sequencing was carried out using blood, either unsorted or a sorted T cell fraction (not recorded which). The receptor source for this set is a human donor who was either an allogeneic HSCT recipient or a stem cell or donor lymphocyte infusion donor (not recorded which). It is not recorded whose cells these are; they may come from a transplant donor.

This chain links TRBV29-1 with TRBJ1-2; possible D gene TRBD1, 5 bases. Deletions cut 7 bases from V and 4 bases from J, with 19 bases between. The CDR3 covers 14 residues. The germline V gene encodes CDR1 SQVTM and CDR2 ANQGSEA. CDR3 coding DNA: TGCAGCGCCACTGGGCAGGGTATGAGCTATGGCTACACCTTC. Residues: CSATGQGMSYGYTF.

This clonotype appeared a single time. The chain combines TRBV12-3 or TRBV12-4 with TRBJ2-2; the match to TRBD1 covers 10 bases. The CDR3 length is 15 residues. After removal of 7 bases from V and 0 bases from J, the junction contained 2 bases not matched to a gene. The CDR3 spells CASIGTGANTGELFF. In DNA, the CDR3 is TGTGCCAGCATCGGGACAGGGGCGAACACCGGGGAGCTGTTTTTT.

The chain links TRBV29-1 to TRBJ2-7, with TRBD1 as a possible D gene (5 bases). The V and J ends lost 0 bases and 8 bases respectively, with 8 bases between them. The CDR3 length is 11 residues. Per germline, CDR1 SQVTM and CDR2 ANQGSEA. The CDR3: CSVEDTGKQYF. The CDR3, as DNA: TGCAGCGTTGAAGATACAGGAAAGCAGTACTTC.

The table lists this clonotype with a few counts. The rearrangement uses TRBV9 and TRBJ1-2; no reliable D call. In germline, CDR1 is SGDLS, CDR2 YYNGEE. CDR3 length: 13 residues. V shed 0 bases and J shed 4 bases, with 7 bases lying between them. CDR3 DNA sequence: TGTGCCAGCAGCGTAGGGGGTAGCTATGGCTACACCTTC. Its protein is CASSVGGSYGYTF.

This clonotype was detected only a few times. This chain joins TRBV2 and TRBJ1-1, with a tentative D call TRBD1 (5 bases). The CDR3 runs 13 residues. Trimming left V 8 bases short and J 1 base short, with 11 bases between. Per germline, CDR1 SNHLY and CDR2 FYNNEI. The CDR3 is CASGVGENTEAFF. CDR3 coding DNA: TGTGCCAGCGGTGTGGGGGAGAACACTGAAGCTTTCTTT.

Only a few counts were recorded for this clonotype. The chain couples TRBV6-5 to TRBJ1-1; no clear D gene. The CDR3 totals 15 residues. CDR1 and CDR2 from the germline V gene are MNHEY and SVGAGI. Trimming stripped 0 bases from V and 4 bases from J, with 12 bases between. The CDR3: CASSYSEGVGTEAFF. CDR3 DNA: TGTGCCAGCAGTTACTCAGAGGGAGTAGGCACTGAAGCTTTCTTT.

CDR3 coding DNA: TGTGCCAGCAGGGCGGGGCCCGTTCTGGGGGAAAAACTGTTTTTT. This codes for CASRAGPVLGEKLFF. The chain uses TRBV5-5 and TRBJ1-4; perhaps TRBD1 as D (5 bases). Trimming removed 5 bases from V and 8 bases from J, with 19 bases in between. The CDR3 totals 15 residues. The germline V gene encodes CDR1 SGHKS and CDR2 YYEKEE (reference sequence).

The V gene is TRBV20-1, the J gene TRBJ2-7; D is perhaps TRBD1 or TRBD2 (5 bases each). This CDR3 is built from 16 residues. Germline V gene sequence: CDR1 DFQATT, CDR2 SNEGSKA (reference sequence). The ends were cut back, 1 base at V and 1 base at J, with 17 bases in the middle. In nucleotides, the CDR3 is TGCAGTGCTAGAGTCGCCGGGGCACGAGTTTCCTACGAGCAGTACTTC. It yields the protein CSARVAGARVSYEQYF.

This chain joins TRBV9 and TRBJ1-2, with 10 bases aligning to TRBD1. The CDR3 runs to 18 residues. V trimming: 0 bases; J trimming: 5 bases; junction bases outside the gene matches: 13. Germline CDR1 and CDR2: SGDLS and YYNGEE. For the CDR3, the DNA is TGTGCCAGCAGCGTAGGTCCCTGGGACAGGGGCCACGGATATGGCTACACCTTC. Translating it yields CASSVGPWDRGHGYGYTF. Full variable domain (outside the CDR3, taken from reference TRBV9 and TRBJ1-2): DSGVTQTPKHLITATGQRVTLRCSPRSGDLSVYWYQQSLDQGLQFLIQYYNGEERAKGNILERFSAQQFPDLHSELNLSSLELGDSALYFCASSVGPWDRGHGYGYTFGSGTRLTVV.

This clonotype was seen only a few times. The rearrangement links TRBV10-3 to TRBJ2-7; the match to TRBD1 covers 7 bases. This CDR3 region has 13 residues. The germline CDR1 and CDR2 sequences are ENHRY and SYGVKD. V was pared by 7 bases and J by 9 bases, with 12 bases of the junction left unmatched. The CDR3 nucleotides read TGTGCCATCAACCCACGGACAGGTTCTCGGCAGTACTTC. Translation gives CAINPRTGSRQYF.

This rearrangement joins TRBV27 to TRBJ1-2, with 8 bases matching TRBD1. V dropped 5 bases and J dropped 4; count of bases not matched to a gene: 3. The V gene's germline CDR1 is MNHEY and CDR2 SMNVEV (reference sequence). This CDR3 region has 13 residues. The CDR3 coding sequence is TGTGCCAGCAGTAAAGGGACAGGCTATGGCTACACCTTC. Its translation is CASSKGTGYGYTF.

This clonotype has a handful of counts. The chain uses TRBV30 and TRBJ1-6; possibly TRBD1 for D (5 bases). V was pared by 2 bases and J by 10 bases, with 12 bases between. Germline lookup yields CDR1 GTSNPN and CDR2 SVGIG (reference sequence). The CDR3 loop spans 13 amino acids. The CDR3 reads CAWSTRAGSPLHF. The CDR3 DNA is TGTGCCTGGAGTACCAGGGCGGGCTCACCCCTCCACTTT.

The chain uses TRBV5-5 and TRBJ2-5; no clear D. This CDR3 is built from 16 residues. V lost 4 bases, J lost 5 bases, and 21 bases lay in between. Germline V lookup: CDR1 SGHKS, CDR2 YYEKEE (reference sequence). The CDR3 region has the DNA TGTGCCAGCAGCGAAGGGTACAGCCTAAGTGGGGAGACCCAGTACTTC. Translated: CASSEGYSLSGETQYF.

This clonotype is labeled as medium-sized. This chain uses TRBV29-1 with TRBJ1-1, with 7 bases matching TRBD1. The CDR3 is 14 amino acids. Germline-derived CDR1 and CDR2 are SQVTM and ANQGSEA. The junction had 7 bases not matched to a gene; V was cut back by 6 bases and J by 0 bases. CDR3 residues: CSVTTGQMNTEAFF. The CDR3, as DNA: TGCAGCGTGACGACGGGACAGATGAACACTGAAGCTTTCTTT.

Judged by abundance, this clonotype is medium-sized. The chain employs TRBV20-1 and TRBJ1-5; 7 bases are a match to TRBD1. Germline V gene lookup returns CDR1 DFQATT and CDR2 SNEGSKA (reference sequence). V was pared by 5 bases and J by 0 bases, with 13 bases of the junction left unmatched. The CDR3 consists of 17 residues. The DNA for the CDR3 is TGCAGTGCTGGCCGGGACAGCCGCCTCTTTAGCAATCAGCCCCAGCATTTT. Its translation is CSAGRDSRLFSNQPQHF.

The CDR3 bases are TGCAGTGCTAATCCGGACAGACACTACGAGCAGTACTTC. Translated: CSANPDRHYEQYF. The chain uses TRBV20-1 and TRBJ2-7, with D maybe TRBD1 (6 bases). The CDR3 covers 13 residues. V was shortened by 4 bases and J by 3 bases, with 13 bases between the two germline ends. Germline CDR1 DFQATT, CDR2 SNEGSKA (reference sequence).

This clonotype has ten or more counts. This chain joins TRBV27 and TRBJ1-3; 10 bases match TRBD1. The V gene end was trimmed by 0 bases and the J gene end by 0 bases; junction bases not matched to a gene: 2. CDR1 is MNHEY and CDR2 is SMNVEV in the germline V gene (reference sequence). There are 17 residues in the CDR3. CDR3 coding DNA: TGTGCCAGCAGTTTATCGTGGGACAGGGGCTCTGGAAACACCATATATTTT. Its protein is CASSLSWDRGSGNTIYF.

This clonotype was observed at least ten times. The V gene is TRBV21-1, the J gene TRBJ1-1; no check of the table's D call, TRBD1, against the DNA was made. TRBV21-1 is listed as a pseudogene. The CDR3 has 18 residues. The CDR3 region is CASSNSLVTGKSNTEAFF. The CDR3 coding sequence is TGTGCCAGCAGCAATTCATTGGTGACAGGCAAATCAAACACTGAAGCTTTCTTT.

The CDR3 protein is CASTLQGYGEAFF. In DNA form, the CDR3 reads TGTGCCAGCACCCTACAGGGTTACGGTGAAGCTTTCTTT. The genes are TRBV12-3 or TRBV12-4 and TRBJ1-1; perhaps TRBD1 as D (6 bases). The CDR3 sequence is 13 residues long. Trimming stripped 7 bases from V and 7 bases from J, with 16 bases between.

This clonotype appeared a few times. This sequence joins TRBV7-9 and TRBJ1-4; a weak D match, TRBD1 (5 bases). Trimming took off 3 bases at V and 6 bases at J, with 17 bases between the two ends. Germline CDR1 SEHNR, CDR2 FQNEAQ (reference sequence). The CDR3 has 16 residues. CDR3 residues: CASSFYYVGEDEKLFF. In DNA form, the CDR3 reads TGTGCCAGCAGCTTTTATTATGTAGGGGAAGATGAAAAACTGTTTTTT.

Ten or more counts support this clonotype. J is TRBJ1-1 and V is TRBV6-5, with unresolved D. The germline V gene encodes CDR1 MNHEY and CDR2 SVGAGI. The CDR3 has 13 residues. Trimming removed 3 bases from V and 10 bases from J, with 15 bases in between. In DNA, the CDR3 is TGTGCCAGCAGTTATGGAGGAGTAAAGGGAGCTTTCTTT. Its protein product is CASSYGGVKGAFF.

V gene TRBV5-5 combines with J gene TRBJ2-1; 12 bases are shared with TRBD1. The germline V gene encodes CDR1 SGHKS and CDR2 YYEKEE (reference sequence). V lost 4 bases to trimming and J lost 6 bases; unmatched junction nucleotides: 5. There are 15 residues in the CDR3. CDR3 nucleotides: TGTGCCAGCAGCGTCCGGGACAGGGGGCTCAATGAGCAGTTCTTC. It encodes CASSVRDRGLNEQFF.

This clonotype was detected many times. V and J are TRBV28 and TRBJ1-5, with TRBD1 identical over 9 bases. The junction had 14 bases not matched to a gene; V was cut back by 5 bases and J by 6 bases. This CDR3 is 17 amino acids long. The germline gives CDR1 MDHEN, CDR2 SYDVKM. The CDR3: CASSPDRGDRAVQPQHF. The CDR3 nucleotides read TGTGCCAGCAGTCCTGACCGTGGGGACAGGGCAGTTCAGCCCCAGCATTTT.